These 16 T cell receptor beta chains were sequenced from one sample in a study of cytomegalovirus exposure and HLA in healthy donors. The PCR employed 60 Vbeta primers together with 13 Jbeta primers. The repertoire was sequenced with immunoSEQ multiplex PCR; TCRdb's copy has only in-frame clones and lacks some. The sample shows over 85,000 clones, around 84% of them seen only once. Input material: PBMCs. These receptor sequences come from a woman younger than 45 in good health and CMV-seronegative.

This sequence joins TRBV4-2 and TRBJ2-3; tentatively, D is TRBD2 (7 bases). The germline V gene has CDR1 LGHNA and CDR2 YNFKEQ. This CDR3 region has 17 residues. The V and J ends lost 0 bases and 1 base respectively, with 14 bases between them. The CDR3 here is CASSQDPRGAGTDTQYF. Written as DNA, the CDR3 is TGTGCCAGCAGCCAAGATCCTCGGGGGGCGGGCACAGATACGCAGTATTTT.

V and J are TRBV5-1 and TRBJ1-4, with a tentative D call TRBD1 (5 bases). The V gene lost 0 bases and the J gene lost 0 bases, with 9 bases spanning the gap. The CDR3 has 16 amino acids. CDR1 is SGHRS, CDR2 YFSETQ, per germline. This CDR3 is CASSLGGVATNEKLFF. CDR3 in DNA: TGCGCCAGCAGCTTGGGGGGGGTTGCAACTAATGAAAAACTGTTTTTT. The full variable domain, completed using reference TRBV5-1 and TRBJ1-4, is KAGVTQTPRYLIKTRGQQVTLSCSPISGHRSVSWYQQTPGQGLQFLFEYFSETQRNKGNFPGRFSGRQFSNSRSEMNVSTLELGDSALYLCASSLGGVATNEKLFFGSGTQLSVL.

In nucleotides, the CDR3 is TGTGCCAGCAGCTCTAAAACAGGGAATGAGCAGTTCTTC. Its protein product is CASSSKTGNEQFF. The chain recombines TRBV7-2 with TRBJ2-1; a weak D match, TRBD1 (6 bases). The V end was cut by 4 bases, the J end by 7 bases, with 11 bases between. CDR3 length equals 13 residues. The germline V gene encodes CDR1 SGHTA and CDR2 FQGNSA.

The V gene is TRBV29-1, the J gene TRBJ1-2; 7 bases map to TRBD1. This CDR3 contains 13 residues. Germline lookup yields CDR1 SQVTM and CDR2 ANQGSEA. J lost 0 bases, V lost 6 bases, and 4 bases had no gene match. The CDR3 DNA sequence: TGCAGCGTCGAGGGACAGTCTAACTATGGCTACACCTTC. This translates into CSVEGQSNYGYTF.

This rearrangement joins TRBV27 to TRBJ1-6, with D unresolved. Germline V lookup: CDR1 MNHEY, CDR2 SMNVEV (reference sequence). Trimming stripped 5 bases from V and 4 bases from J, with 3 bases between. The CDR3 totals 12 residues. CDR3 bases: TGTGCCAGCAGTCCTTATAATTCACCCCTCCACTTT. It yields the protein CASSPYNSPLHF.

Notes on this clone: At one of its ends the junction is not consistent with the germline gene, which may arise from a read error. The chain has TRBV7-6 and TRBJ2-3; the D gene is possibly TRBD1 (5 bases). Germline CDR1 and CDR2: SGHVS and FNYEAQ. The CDR3 has 14 amino acids. The CDR3 spells CASSQGPSRVELDF. Here the CDR3 DNA reads TGTGCCAGCAGCCAAGGCCCCAGCAGGGTCGAGTTAGATTTT.

This rearrangement joins TRBV7-9 to TRBJ2-3, with a tentative D call TRBD2 (6 bases). V was pared by 0 bases and J by 5 bases, with 12 bases between. CDR1 is SEHNR and CDR2 is FQNEAQ in the germline V gene (reference sequence). The CDR3 has 15 amino acids. The CDR3 region is CASSLAPGAQDTQYF. CDR3 DNA sequence: TGTGCCAGCAGCTTAGCCCCGGGAGCCCAAGATACGCAGTATTTT. Using reference TRBV7-9 and TRBJ2-3 for the parts outside the CDR3, the full variable domain is DTGVSQNPRHKITKRGQNVTFRCDPISEHNRLYWYRQTLGQGPEFLTYFQNEAQLEKSRLLSDRFSAERPKGSFSTLEIQRTEQGDSAMYLCASSLAPGAQDTQYFGPGTRLTVL.

This chain links TRBV5-1 with TRBJ2-7, with 9 bases aligning to TRBD1. Unmatched junction bases numbered 9, after V lost 3 bases and J lost 8 bases. The length of the CDR3 is 14 residues. Germline V CDR1 and CDR2: SGHRS, YFSETQ. The CDR3 here is CASSSPGQGLQQYF. In DNA, the CDR3 is TGCGCCAGCAGCTCGCCGGGACAGGGACTTCAGCAGTACTTC.

The chain uses TRBV28 and TRBJ2-2, with 8 nucleotides matching TRBD2. CDR1 is MDHEN, CDR2 SYDVKM, per germline. V gave up 7 bases and J gave up 6 bases; unmatched junction bases: 10. The CDR3 sequence is 15 residues long. CDR3 nucleotides: TGTGCCAGCAATAAAAATGGGCGGGAGGCCGGGGAGCTGTTTTTT. It is translated as CASNKNGREAGELFF.

The V gene is TRBV7-9, the J gene TRBJ1-5, with a possible D match to TRBD1 (6 bases). The CDR3 is 13 residues long. V was cut by 5 bases and J by 4 bases, with 9 bases left in between. The V gene's germline CDR1 is SEHNR and CDR2 FQNEAQ (reference sequence). In DNA, the CDR3 is TGTGCCAGCAGCCGGGACACGAATCAGCCCCAGCATTTT. It codes for CASSRDTNQPQHF.

The J gene is TRBJ2-6, the V gene TRBV15; TRBD1 aligns across 8 bases. This CDR3 region has 20 residues. Looked up from germline, CDR1 is LNHNV and CDR2 is YYDKDF (reference sequence). V lost 1 base, J lost 2 bases, and 13 bases stayed unmatched. CDR3 residues: CATSRGAGGAITPGANVLTF. The CDR3 bases are TGTGCCACCAGCAGAGGGGCAGGGGGCGCGATTACTCCTGGGGCCAACGTCCTGACTTTC.

V is TRBV27 and J is TRBJ2-7; 12 bases match TRBD1. Germline lookup yields CDR1 MNHEY and CDR2 SMNVEV (reference sequence). The CDR3 extends over 14 amino acids. With V trimmed by 5 bases and J by 7 bases, 6 bases remained unmatched. CDR3 loop: CASSPRDRGLEQYF. The CDR3 DNA sequence: TGTGCCAGCAGTCCCCGGGACAGGGGGCTGGAGCAGTACTTC.

The chain's CDR3 is CASSLSSGTHEQFF. DNA of the CDR3: TGCGCCAGCAGCTTGAGTAGCGGGACCCATGAGCAGTTCTTC. J is TRBJ2-1 and V is TRBV5-1, with 8 bases aligning to TRBD2. The CDR3 spans 14 residues. J gave up 8 bases and V 1 base, and 5 bases lay outside the gene matches. Germline lookup yields CDR1 SGHRS and CDR2 YFSETQ.

The sample holds one count of this clone. The chain uses TRBV13 and TRBJ2-7; D may be TRBD1 (6 bases). Looked up from germline, CDR1 is PRHDT and CDR2 is FYEKMQ (reference sequence). CDR3 length equals 14 residues. V lost 8 bases and J 1 base, leaving 15 bases between the germline ends. Here the CDR3 reads CASLLGQKSYEQYF. CDR3 bases: TGTGCCAGCCTGTTGGGACAAAAATCCTACGAGCAGTACTTC.

This clone showed up just once. The V gene is TRBV2, the J gene TRBJ1-4; no clear D gene. Trimming left V 7 bases short and J 3 bases short, with 15 bases between. The CDR3 extends over 15 amino acids. Germline V gives CDR1 SNHLY, CDR2 FYNNEI. The CDR3 protein is CASKNKQSSNEKLFF. CDR3 sequence (DNA): TGTGCCAGCAAAAACAAACAGTCATCTAATGAAAAACTGTTTTTT.

This clone was seen more than once but under ten times. This rearrangement joins TRBV4-2 to TRBJ1-2, with 9 bases identical to TRBD1. Germline lookup yields CDR1 LGHNA and CDR2 YNFKEQ. After removal of 1 base from V and 11 bases from J, the junction contained 8 bases not matched to a gene. The CDR3 extends over 14 amino acids. This chain's CDR3 is CASSQGGPGQGYTF. The CDR3 coding sequence is TGTGCCAGCAGCCAAGGGGGCCCGGGACAGGGTTACACCTTC.